Below, one T cell receptor (beta chain) is given with its context. The sample is drawn from a study of blood T cell repertoires in COVID-19. Germline assignment: CDR1 SGHDT and CDR2 YYEEEE. The CDR3 consists of 15 residues. With V trimmed by 2 bases and J by 4 bases, 8 bases remained unmatched. Assay used: immunoSEQ multiplex PCR; TCRdb lists only in-frame clones, some missing. The sample has 200,000 to 250,000 clones; around 90% are singletons. It was during active infection that Seattle patients were enrolled and then longitudinally followed. The chain recombines TRBV5-6 with TRBJ1-2; 7 bases fit TRBD1. The receptor comes from a man under 40 with COVID-19, enrolled during active disease. The source material was peripheral blood. The CDR3 coding sequence is TGTGCCAGCAGCTTACGGACAGGTCGAGGCTATGGCTACACCTTC. It yields the protein CASSLRTGRGYGYTF.